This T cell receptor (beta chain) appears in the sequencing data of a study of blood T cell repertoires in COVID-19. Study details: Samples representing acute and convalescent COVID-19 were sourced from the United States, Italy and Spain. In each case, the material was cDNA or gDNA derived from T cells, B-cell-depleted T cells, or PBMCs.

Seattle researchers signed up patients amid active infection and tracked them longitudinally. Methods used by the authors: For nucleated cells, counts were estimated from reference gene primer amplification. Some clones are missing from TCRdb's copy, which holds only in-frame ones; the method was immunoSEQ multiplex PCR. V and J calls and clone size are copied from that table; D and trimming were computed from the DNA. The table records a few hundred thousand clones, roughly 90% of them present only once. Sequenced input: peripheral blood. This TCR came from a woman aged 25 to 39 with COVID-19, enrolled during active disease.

CDR3 DNA: TGTGCCAGCAGTACCCGGGTTAGCGGCGCCTACGAGCAGTACTTC. The encoded protein is CASSTRVSGAYEQYF. The chain carries TRBV27 and TRBJ2-7; a possible D gene is TRBD2 (6 bases). This CDR3 is 15 amino acids long. Germline values: CDR1 MNHEY, CDR2 SMNVEV (reference sequence). Between the trimmed V and J ends, which lost 5 bases and 2 bases, there was a span of 16 bases.